The 24 T cell receptor beta chains in this list originate from one sample, sequenced in a study of cytomegalovirus exposure and HLA in healthy donors. PCR employed 60 Vbeta and 13 Jbeta primers. TCRdb keeps only in-frame clones here, not all; method: immunoSEQ multiplex PCR. The table includes roughly 96,000 clones, 65% to 80% detected once. The specimen was PBMCs. Receptors originate from a woman in her 70s in good health and CMV-seropositive.

The rearrangement uses TRBV27 and TRBJ2-5, with TRBD2 as a possible D gene (5 bases). Germline loops: CDR1 MNHEY, CDR2 SMNVEV (reference sequence). The CDR3 length is 16 residues. Trimming stripped 5 bases from V and 0 bases from J, with 16 bases between. CDR3 sequence reads: CASSPGLAQYQETQYF. For the CDR3, the DNA is TGTGCCAGCAGTCCTGGACTGGCCCAGTACCAAGAGACCCAGTACTTC.

The J gene is TRBJ2-5, the V gene TRBV18; D possibly corresponds to TRBD2 (6 bases). This CDR3 has 14 residues. The V gene lost 3 bases and the J gene lost 5 bases, with 13 bases spanning the gap. Germline CDR1 and CDR2: KGHSH and LQKENI. CDR3 in DNA: TGTGCCAGCTCACCGGGGGGTTCCGCGGAGACCCAGTACTTC. It yields the protein CASSPGGSAETQYF.

The chain has TRBV10-3 and TRBJ2-5, with a possible D match to TRBD1 (6 bases). Germline-derived CDR1 and CDR2 are ENHRY and SYGVKD. The CDR3 spans 15 residues. V was trimmed by 3 bases and J by 5 bases, leaving 16 bases between them. The CDR3: CAISDPLGAGETQYF. The CDR3 DNA follows: TGTGCCATCAGTGATCCCTTGGGGGCCGGGGAGACCCAGTACTTC.

This chain joins TRBV27 and TRBJ2-3; tentative D call: TRBD1 (5 bases). This CDR3 has 14 residues. V lost 4 bases and J lost 0, with 8 bases in between. Germline lookup yields CDR1 MNHEY and CDR2 SMNVEV (reference sequence). CDR3 sequence reads: CASSYRFSTDTQYF. CDR3 nucleotide sequence: TGTGCCAGCAGTTACAGGTTTAGCACAGATACGCAGTATTTT.

V and J are TRBV5-5 and TRBJ1-2, with D possibly being TRBD1 (5 bases). Germline V gene data show CDR1 as SGHKS and CDR2 as YYEKEE (reference sequence). The length of the CDR3 is 14 residues. V was shortened by 0 bases and J by 4 bases, with 10 bases between the two germline ends. This chain's CDR3 is CASSLVQDVYGYTF. The DNA of the CDR3 is TGTGCCAGCAGCTTGGTACAGGATGTCTATGGCTACACCTTC. Looking up the rest from reference TRBV5-5 and TRBJ1-2 gives the full variable domain: DAGVTQSPTHLIKTRGQQVTLRCSPISGHKSVSWYQQVLGQGPQFIFQYYEKEERGRGNFPDRFSARQFPNYSSELNVNALLLGDSALYLCASSLVQDVYGYTFGSGTRLTVV.

This chain joins TRBV27 and TRBJ2-7; 7 nucleotides align to TRBD2. The CDR3 loop spans 15 amino acids. With V trimmed by 1 base and J by 5 bases, 8 bases remained unmatched. CDR1 MNHEY and CDR2 SMNVEV come from the germline V gene (reference sequence). This CDR3 is CASSLFLAGVHEQYF. CDR3 DNA sequence: TGTGCCAGCAGTTTATTCCTGGCGGGGGTCCACGAGCAGTACTTC.

This chain joins TRBV27 and TRBJ2-5; D is unresolved. The V gene lost 3 bases and the J gene lost 1 base, with 9 bases spanning the gap. CDR3 length equals 14 residues. Germline V CDR1 and CDR2: MNHEY, SMNVEV (reference sequence). This chain's CDR3 is CASSFLGSQETQYF. In DNA, the CDR3 is TGTGCCAGCAGTTTTCTAGGCAGCCAAGAGACCCAGTACTTC.

This CDR3 is CASSPRGQQETQYF. The CDR3 DNA sequence: TGTGCCAGCTCACCTAGGGGACAACAAGAGACCCAGTACTTC. The chain combines TRBV18 with TRBJ2-5; tentatively, D is TRBD1 (6 bases). With 3 bases removed from V and 2 bases from J, the gap between germline ends came to 10 bases. Germline CDR1 is KGHSH and CDR2 is LQKENI. This CDR3 is 14 amino acids long.

This clone was counted between two and nine times. The chain recombines TRBV5-6 with TRBJ1-1; 7 bases align to TRBD1. This CDR3 has 15 amino acids. Germline loops: CDR1 SGHDT, CDR2 YYEEEE. The V gene end was trimmed by 4 bases and the J gene end by 1 base; junction bases not matched to a gene: 7. This chain's CDR3 is CASSPVGTANTEAFF. The CDR3 nucleotides are TGTGCCAGCAGCCCTGTTGGGACAGCGAACACTGAAGCTTTCTTT. Filled out from reference TRBV5-6 and TRBJ1-1, the complete variable domain reads DAGVTQSPTHLIKTRGQQVTLRCSPKSGHDTVSWYQQALGQGPQFIFQYYEEEERQRGNFPDRFSGHQFPNYSSELNVNALLLGDSALYLCASSPVGTANTEAFFGQGTRLTVV.

The V gene is TRBV19, the J gene TRBJ1-1; no definite D call. The V gene lost 5 bases and the J gene lost 5 bases, with 15 bases spanning the gap. In germline, CDR1 is LNHDA, CDR2 SQIVND (reference sequence). The CDR3 totals 14 residues. CDR3 in DNA: TGTGCCAGTAGTTTCTGGGCCGCACCTACTGAAGCTTTCTTT. Amino acids: CASSFWAAPTEAFF.

This chain links TRBV6-5 with TRBJ1-5, with unresolved D. Germline V lookup: CDR1 MNHEY, CDR2 SVGAGI. Trimming took off 6 bases at V and 6 bases at J, with 12 bases between the two ends. The CDR3 runs 13 residues. The CDR3 is CASSPTGGQPQHF. The CDR3 DNA follows: TGTGCCAGCAGCCCAACCGGCGGTCAGCCCCAGCATTTT.

J is TRBJ2-7 and V is TRBV15; the match to TRBD1 covers 8 bases. After removal of 5 bases from V and 6 bases from J, the junction contained 6 bases not matched to a gene. In germline, CDR1 is LNHNV, CDR2 YYDKDF (reference sequence). CDR3 size: 13 residues. For the CDR3, the DNA is TGTGCCACCAGCGCCGGACAGGGTGGCGAGCAGTACTTC. Translated: CATSAGQGGEQYF.

The rearrangement links TRBV5-5 to TRBJ1-2; TRBD1 is a possible D gene (6 bases). CDR1 is SGHKS, CDR2 YYEKEE, per germline (reference sequence). The CDR3 consists of 17 residues. Trimming shortened V by 4 bases and J by 4 bases, and 23 bases separated the two germline ends. The CDR3 region has the DNA TGTGCCAGCAGCGAGAATCCACAGGGAAGGGTAGGCTATGGCTACACCTTC. This codes for CASSENPQGRVGYGYTF.

V is TRBV2 and J is TRBJ2-5; 10 bases map to TRBD1. The germline V gene encodes CDR1 SNHLY and CDR2 FYNNEI. The CDR3 is made up of 15 amino acids. V trimming: 5 bases; J trimming: 5 bases; junction bases outside the gene matches: 8. The CDR3 reads CASSPRQGAMETQYF. CDR3 DNA sequence: TGTGCCAGCAGTCCTCGACAGGGGGCGATGGAGACCCAGTACTTC.

This chain uses TRBV7-9 with TRBJ2-5; 7 nucleotides match TRBD2. The J call is doubtful: the DNA matches TRBJ2-7 better. The CDR3 consists of 14 residues. From germline, CDR1 is SEHNR and CDR2 FQNEAQ (reference sequence). In DNA form, the CDR3 reads TGTGCCAGCAGCTTAGTGGGGACTACAGGCGAGCAGTACTTC. Amino acid sequence: CASSLVGTTGEQYF.

This clone was observed a few times. The chain carries TRBV19 and TRBJ1-1, with 9 nucleotides matching TRBD1. Germline V gives CDR1 LNHDA, CDR2 SQIVND (reference sequence). V gave up 8 bases and J gave up 0 bases; unmatched junction bases: 4. This CDR3 comprises 14 residues. CDR3 sequence: CASQDRGMNTEAFF. The CDR3 bases are TGTGCCAGTCAGGACAGGGGCATGAACACTGAAGCTTTCTTT.

The chain carries TRBV6-5 and TRBJ2-1; unclear D gene. CDR3 length: 15 amino acids. V was clipped by 6 bases and J by 6 bases, with 18 bases between them. CDR1 and CDR2 from the germline V gene are MNHEY and SVGAGI. The CDR3 sequence is CASRVDLVLGNEQFF. In DNA form, the CDR3 reads TGTGCCAGCAGGGTAGACTTGGTTTTGGGCAATGAGCAGTTCTTC.

This chain joins TRBV2 and TRBJ2-6, with TRBD1 identical over 9 bases. CDR3 size: 14 residues. The V gene's germline CDR1 is SNHLY and CDR2 FYNNEI. After removal of 8 bases from V and 6 bases from J, the junction contained 5 bases not matched to a gene. The CDR3 here is CASVGQGKANVLTF. CDR3 sequence (DNA): TGTGCCAGCGTGGGACAGGGTAAGGCCAACGTCCTGACTTTC.

The chain is built from TRBV19 and TRBJ2-5; a weak D match, TRBD2 (6 bases). The CDR3 is 14 residues long. Germline CDR1 and CDR2: LNHDA and SQIVND (reference sequence). The ends were cut back, 4 bases at V and 5 bases at J, with 14 bases in the middle. The CDR3 reads CASSTRGTPETQYF. CDR3 coding DNA: TGTGCCAGTAGTACCCGCGGGACCCCGGAGACCCAGTACTTC.

This chain connects TRBV9 to TRBJ1-1; no firm D call. The CDR3 runs 15 residues. Trimming left V 3 bases short and J 0 bases short, with 12 bases between. The germline V gene has CDR1 SGDLS and CDR2 YYNGEE. DNA for the CDR3: TGTGCCAGCAGCGCGAACGCGGATATGAACACTGAAGCTTTCTTT. Residues: CASSANADMNTEAFF.

The V gene is TRBV4-1, the J gene TRBJ1-1, with 8 bases aligning to TRBD1. Germline lookup yields CDR1 MGHRA and CDR2 YSYEKL. The CDR3 has 16 amino acids. Trimming cost V 2 bases and J 0 bases; bases outside gene matches: 5. CDR3 in DNA: TGCGCCAGCAGCCAACCGGGACAGGCCATGAACACTGAAGCTTTCTTT. It codes for CASSQPGQAMNTEAFF.

The genes are TRBV11-2 and TRBJ2-2, with TRBD2 matching 10 bases. The V segment lost 6 bases and the J segment 0 bases; nucleotides outside the gene matches: 10. Germline V lookup: CDR1 SGHAT, CDR2 FQNNGV. The CDR3 extends over 18 amino acids. This CDR3 is CASSILAGGFANTGELFF. In DNA form, the CDR3 reads TGTGCCAGCAGTATCTTAGCGGGAGGCTTCGCGAACACCGGGGAGCTGTTTTTT.

This chain joins TRBV30 and TRBJ2-5; TRBD2 agrees at 12 bases. The CDR3 is 16 residues long. With 4 bases clipped from V and 2 bases from J, the junction kept 8 bases outside the gene matches. Germline CDR1 and CDR2: GTSNPN and SVGIG (reference sequence). The CDR3 spells CAWTSGRAPLQETQYF. CDR3 in DNA: TGTGCCTGGACTAGCGGGAGGGCACCCTTACAAGAGACCCAGTACTTC.

The V and J genes are TRBV7-9 and TRBJ2-7, with D unclear. The V end was cut by 5 bases, the J end by 3 bases, with 8 bases between. Germline V CDR1 and CDR2: SEHNR, FQNEAQ (reference sequence). CDR3 length: 12 amino acids. For the CDR3, the DNA is TGTGCCAGCAGCCTGAGGAACTACGAGCAGTACTTC. It specifies CASSLRNYEQYF. The full variable domain, rest sourced from reference TRBV7-9 and TRBJ2-7, is DTGVSQNPRHKITKRGQNVTFRCDPISEHNRLYWYRQTLGQGPEFLTYFQNEAQLEKSRLLSDRFSAERPKGSFSTLEIQRTEQGDSAMYLCASSLRNYEQYFGPGTRLTVT.